This T cell receptor beta chain was sequenced during a study of OX40 agonist ivuxolimab in advanced cancers. Profiled with immunoSEQ multiplex PCR; TCRdb holds only in-frame clones, not every one. The sample holds 55,000 to 90,000 clones, around 88% seen once. Germline values: CDR1 MDHEN, CDR2 SYDVKM. This CDR3 has 14 amino acids. V was pared by 5 bases and J by 0 bases, with 3 bases of the junction left unmatched. This receptor was taken from an adult with an advanced solid tumor such as melanoma, head and neck, liver or kidney cancer. The source was CD4+ or CD8+ T cells sorted from blood, collected in a trial of the OX40 agonist ivuxolimab. V gene TRBV28 combines with J gene TRBJ2-7; 8 bases fit TRBD1. Here the CDR3 reads CASSQQGDSYEQYF. For the CDR3, the DNA is TGTGCCAGCAGTCAACAGGGGGACTCCTACGAGCAGTACTTC.